These T cell receptor beta chains were read from a single sample in a study of T cells in Graves' hyperthyroidism and ophthalmopathy. TCRdb re-analysed the multiplex PCR reads in MiXCR, keeping a single row per CDR3 protein. Of hundreds of thousands of distinct CDR3 sequences listed, nearly 45% are singletons. The sequenced material came from peripheral blood or thyroid tissue (not recorded which). These receptors came from an adult man with Graves' disease, either hyperthyroidism or ophthalmopathy (not recorded which). Each CDR3 is given with its conserved first and last residue. Each record gives: V gene, D gene, clone size, J gene, CDR3 protein, CDR3 DNA. A D gene is named only where the DNA matches it firmly. For some rows the clone size is stated as once, few or many, or as a class when expanded; others skip it.

v_call: TRBV29-1; d_call: TRBD1; clone_size: .; j_call: TRBJ1-5; cdr3_aa: CSVGQGAGAQPQHF; cdr3_nt: TGCAGCGTTGGACAGGGGGCGGGGGCACAGCCCCAGCATTTT
v_call: TRBV15; d_call: .; clone_size: many; j_call: TRBJ2-5; cdr3_aa: CATSRGNREETQYF; cdr3_nt: TGTGCCACCAGCAGAGGAAACAGGGAAGAGACCCAGTACTTC
v_call: TRBV6-6; d_call: TRBD1; clone_size: .; j_call: TRBJ2-7; cdr3_aa: CASSSRTGRYEQYF; cdr3_nt: TGTGCCAGCAGTTCCCGGACAGGAAGGTACGAGCAGTACTTC
v_call: TRBV20-1; d_call: .; clone_size: few; j_call: TRBJ1-1; cdr3_aa: CSARRGFEAFF; cdr3_nt: TGCAGTGCTAGACGGGGATTTGAAGCTTTCTTT
v_call: TRBV29-1; d_call: .; clone_size: many; j_call: TRBJ1-2; cdr3_aa: CSVEASNYGYTF; cdr3_nt: TGCAGCGTTGAAGCTAGTAACTATGGCTACACCTTC
v_call: TRBV20-1; d_call: .; clone_size: many; j_call: TRBJ2-5; cdr3_aa: CSAAGANQETQYF; cdr3_nt: TGCAGTGCGGCAGGGGCGAACCAAGAGACCCAGTACTTC
v_call: TRBV7-2; d_call: .; clone_size: .; j_call: TRBJ1-5; cdr3_aa: CASSLDTGNPQPQHF; cdr3_nt: TGTGCCAGCAGCTTAGACACAGGGAACCCCCAGCCCCAGCATTTT
v_call: TRBV7-2; d_call: .; clone_size: .; j_call: TRBJ1-4; cdr3_aa: CASSLDRESNEKLFF; cdr3_nt: TGTGCCAGCAGCTTAGACAGGGAGAGTAATGAAAAACTGTTTTTT
v_call: TRBV5-1; d_call: .; clone_size: .; j_call: TRBJ1-1; cdr3_aa: CASSQAGTDDMNTEAFF; cdr3_nt: TGCGCCAGCAGCCAAGCCGGGACGGATGACATGAACACTGAAGCTTTCTTT
v_call: TRBV24-1; d_call: .; clone_size: .; j_call: TRBJ1-3; cdr3_aa: CATSQPTGTKNTIYF; cdr3_nt: TGTGCCACCAGTCAACCAACCGGGACAAAGAACACCATATATTTT
v_call: TRBV7-8; d_call: .; clone_size: .; j_call: TRBJ1-2; cdr3_aa: CASSPYAGHGYTF; cdr3_nt: TGTGCCAGCAGCCCCTATGCAGGGCATGGCTACACCTTC
v_call: TRBV7-2; d_call: .; clone_size: .; j_call: TRBJ2-2; cdr3_aa: CASSLGGLGTGELFF; cdr3_nt: TGTGCCAGCAGCTTAGGGGGGCTGGGCACCGGGGAGCTGTTTTTT
v_call: TRBV2; d_call: TRBD2; clone_size: .; j_call: TRBJ2-7; cdr3_aa: CASSYSILAGGHMEQYF; cdr3_nt: TGTGCCAGCAGTTACTCGATTCTCGCGGGGGGCCACATGGAGCAGTACTTC
v_call: TRBV7-2; d_call: TRBD1; clone_size: many; j_call: TRBJ1-6; cdr3_aa: CASSLDGDRVSPLHF; cdr3_nt: TGTGCCAGCAGCTTAGATGGGGACAGGGTTTCACCCCTCCACTTT
v_call: TRBV24-1; d_call: .; clone_size: many; j_call: TRBJ1-5; cdr3_aa: CATSDVDQPQHF; cdr3_nt: TGTGCCACCAGTGATGTCGATCAGCCCCAGCATTTT
v_call: TRBV19; d_call: .; clone_size: .; j_call: TRBJ2-7; cdr3_aa: CASSKNRDSYEQYF; cdr3_nt: TGTGCCAGTAGCAAAAACAGGGATTCCTACGAGCAGTACTTC
v_call: TRBV2; d_call: .; clone_size: many; j_call: TRBJ1-2; cdr3_aa: CASSPTTGRVGYTF; cdr3_nt: TGTGCCAGCAGTCCCACCACAGGGAGGGTCGGCTACACCTTC
v_call: TRBV24-1; d_call: TRBD1; clone_size: .; j_call: TRBJ1-1; cdr3_aa: CATSDGTGRTEAFF; cdr3_nt: TGTGCCACCAGTGATGGGACAGGGAGGACTGAAGCTTTCTTT
v_call: TRBV29-1; d_call: .; clone_size: .; j_call: TRBJ1-2; cdr3_aa: CSVGEQGGYTF; cdr3_nt: TGCAGCGTTGGAGAACAGGGTGGCTACACCTTC
v_call: TRBV19; d_call: .; clone_size: .; j_call: TRBJ2-7; cdr3_aa: CASSIQGKSSYEQYF; cdr3_nt: TGTGCCAGTAGTATTCAGGGGAAAAGCTCCTACGAGCAGTACTTC
v_call: TRBV15; d_call: .; clone_size: many; j_call: TRBJ1-1; cdr3_aa: CATSRDVSGNTEAFF; cdr3_nt: TGTGCCACCAGCAGAGATGTTAGTGGGAACACTGAAGCTTTCTTT
v_call: TRBV10-3; d_call: .; clone_size: many; j_call: TRBJ1-4; cdr3_aa: CAISESKGRAEKLFF; cdr3_nt: TGTGCCATCAGTGAGTCTAAGGGCCGAGCTGAAAAACTGTTTTTT
v_call: TRBV25-1; d_call: .; clone_size: .; j_call: TRBJ1-6; cdr3_aa: CASSESSRNSPLHF; cdr3_nt: TGTGCCAGCAGTGAATCGTCAAGGAATTCACCCCTCCACTTT
v_call: TRBV7-9; d_call: TRBD2; clone_size: .; j_call: TRBJ2-3; cdr3_aa: CASSFSGSPADTQYF; cdr3_nt: TGTGCCAGCAGCTTTAGCGGGAGCCCAGCAGATACGCAGTATTTT
v_call: TRBV6-5; d_call: .; clone_size: many; j_call: TRBJ1-3; cdr3_aa: CASSNDGGNTIYF; cdr3_nt: TGTGCCAGCAGTAACGACGGGGGAAACACCATATATTTT
v_call: TRBV20-1; d_call: TRBD1; clone_size: .; j_call: TRBJ2-7; cdr3_aa: CSANTGQVPYEQYF; cdr3_nt: TGCAGTGCCAATACGGGACAGGTTCCCTACGAGCAGTACTTC
v_call: TRBV12-3/TRBV12-4; d_call: TRBD1; clone_size: .; j_call: TRBJ2-7; cdr3_aa: CASRLKGQYEQYF; cdr3_nt: TGTGCCAGCAGACTGAAGGGACAGTACGAGCAGTACTTC
v_call: TRBV24-1; d_call: TRBD1; clone_size: .; j_call: TRBJ2-2; cdr3_aa: CATSDPGQASTGELFF; cdr3_nt: TGTGCCACCAGTGATCCGGGACAGGCTTCCACCGGGGAGCTGTTTTTT
v_call: TRBV10-3; d_call: .; clone_size: many; j_call: TRBJ2-5; cdr3_aa: CAISERGVETQYF; cdr3_nt: TGTGCCATCAGTGAAAGAGGGGTCGAGACCCAGTACTTC
v_call: TRBV29-1; d_call: .; clone_size: .; j_call: TRBJ2-7; cdr3_aa: CSVAGLKTEKLSYEQYF; cdr3_nt: TGCAGCGTTGCAGGACTAAAGACGGAGAAACTCTCCTACGAGCAGTACTTC
v_call: TRBV7-9; d_call: .; clone_size: .; j_call: TRBJ2-6; cdr3_aa: CASSLGRDSGANVLTF; cdr3_nt: TGTGCCAGCAGCTTGGGCAGGGACTCTGGGGCCAACGTCCTGACTTTC
v_call: TRBV19; d_call: .; clone_size: .; j_call: TRBJ1-5; cdr3_aa: CASSGGGFNQPQHF; cdr3_nt: TGTGCCAGTAGTGGTGGGGGCTTCAATCAGCCCCAGCATTTT
v_call: TRBV21-1; d_call: .; clone_size: once; j_call: TRBJ1-2; cdr3_aa: CTSSKQQWYGYTF; cdr3_nt: TGTACCAGCAGCAAGCAACAATGGTATGGCTACACCTTC
v_call: TRBV7-9; d_call: .; clone_size: few; j_call: TRBJ2-5; cdr3_aa: CASSLGSHPETQYF; cdr3_nt: TGTGCCAGCAGCTTAGGGTCACACCCGGAGACCCAGTACTTC
v_call: TRBV7-9; d_call: .; clone_size: many; j_call: TRBJ2-5; cdr3_aa: CASSPQSREETQYF; cdr3_nt: TGTGCCAGCAGCCCGCAATCGAGGGAAGAGACCCAGTACTTC
v_call: TRBV19; d_call: .; clone_size: .; j_call: TRBJ1-2; cdr3_aa: CASYSQGAGYTF; cdr3_nt: TGTGCCAGTTATAGCCAGGGTGCTGGCTACACCTTC
v_call: TRBV6-5; d_call: .; clone_size: few; j_call: TRBJ2-7; cdr3_aa: CASSYGWNEQYF; cdr3_nt: TGTGCCAGCAGTTACGGGTGGAACGAGCAGTACTTC
v_call: TRBV29-1; d_call: .; clone_size: many; j_call: TRBJ2-7; cdr3_aa: CSVGSAGPSYEQYF; cdr3_nt: TGCAGCGTTGGGTCGGCCGGTCCGTCCTACGAGCAGTACTTC
v_call: TRBV7-8; d_call: TRBD2; clone_size: .; j_call: TRBJ2-7; cdr3_aa: CASSLRPSGGDYEQYF; cdr3_nt: TGTGCCAGCAGCTTACGGCCTAGCGGGGGGGACTACGAGCAGTACTTC
v_call: TRBV29-1; d_call: .; clone_size: many; j_call: TRBJ2-7; cdr3_aa: CSVEGKGRYEQYF; cdr3_nt: TGCAGCGTTGAGGGGAAAGGACGATACGAGCAGTACTTC
v_call: TRBV28; d_call: TRBD1; clone_size: .; j_call: TRBJ1-3; cdr3_aa: CASQTGAGNTIYF; cdr3_nt: TGTGCCAGCCAGACAGGGGCTGGAAACACCATATATTTT
v_call: TRBV6-1; d_call: .; clone_size: .; j_call: TRBJ1-3; cdr3_aa: CAGCRFGAGNTIYF; cdr3_nt: TGTGCCGGCTGTCGGTTTGGGGCTGGAAACACCATATATTTT
v_call: TRBV7-6; d_call: TRBD1; clone_size: many; j_call: TRBJ2-5; cdr3_aa: CASSKDRGWETQYF; cdr3_nt: TGTGCCAGCAGCAAGGACAGGGGCTGGGAGACCCAGTACTTC